This T cell receptor (beta chain) came from a study of T-cell reconstitution after alpha-beta-depleted transplantation in children. Preparation of the TCRbeta library involved a method that used unique molecular identifiers. TCRdb passed the PCR reads through MiXCR, listing each CDR3 protein once. The table shows under 350,000 distinct CDR3 sequences, with roughly 9.5% occurring only once. Trimming at V came to 10 bases and at J to 3 bases, leaving 9 bases not matched to a gene. This CDR3 is built from 15 residues. The sequence was obtained from a human donor who donated a stem cell graft to a child with SCID. The chain links TRBV12-3 or TRBV12-4 to TRBJ2-1, with 10 bases that match TRBD1. Here the sequenced sample was PBMCs from the stem cell graft donor, taken from the stem cell graft. The CDR3 DNA is TGTGCCACCTCCTCTGGGGACAGGGGCTACAATGAGCAGTTCTTC. It is translated as CATSSGDRGYNEQFF.